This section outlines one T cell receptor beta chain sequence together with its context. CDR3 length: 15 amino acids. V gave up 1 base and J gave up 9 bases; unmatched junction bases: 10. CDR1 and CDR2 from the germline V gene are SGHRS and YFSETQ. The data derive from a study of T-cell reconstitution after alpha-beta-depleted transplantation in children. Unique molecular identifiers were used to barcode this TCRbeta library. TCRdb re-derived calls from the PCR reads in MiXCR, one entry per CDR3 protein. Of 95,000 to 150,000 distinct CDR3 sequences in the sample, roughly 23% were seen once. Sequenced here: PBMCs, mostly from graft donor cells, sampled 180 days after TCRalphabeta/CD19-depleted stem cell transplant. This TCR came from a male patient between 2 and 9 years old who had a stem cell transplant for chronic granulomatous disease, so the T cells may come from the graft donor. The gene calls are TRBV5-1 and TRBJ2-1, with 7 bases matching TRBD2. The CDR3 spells CASSLWREPRGEQFF. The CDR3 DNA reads TGCGCCAGCAGCTTGTGGCGGGAGCCCCGAGGTGAGCAGTTCTTC.